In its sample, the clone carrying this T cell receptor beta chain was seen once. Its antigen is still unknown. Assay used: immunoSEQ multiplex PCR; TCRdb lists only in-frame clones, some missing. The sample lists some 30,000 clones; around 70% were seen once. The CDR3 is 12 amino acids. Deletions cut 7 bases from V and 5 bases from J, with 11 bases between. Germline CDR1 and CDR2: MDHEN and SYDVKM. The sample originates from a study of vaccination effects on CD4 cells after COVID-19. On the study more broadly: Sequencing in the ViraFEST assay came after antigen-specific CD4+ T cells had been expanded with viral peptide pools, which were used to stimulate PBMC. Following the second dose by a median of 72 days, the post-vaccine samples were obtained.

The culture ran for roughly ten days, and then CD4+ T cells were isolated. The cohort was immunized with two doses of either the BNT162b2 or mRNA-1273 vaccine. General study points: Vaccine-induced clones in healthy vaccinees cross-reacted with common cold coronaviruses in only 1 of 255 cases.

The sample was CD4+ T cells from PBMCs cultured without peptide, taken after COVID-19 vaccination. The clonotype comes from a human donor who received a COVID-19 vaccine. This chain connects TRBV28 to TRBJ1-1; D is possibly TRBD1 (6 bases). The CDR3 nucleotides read TGTGCCAGCAAGGGGGGCTGGACTGAAGCTTTCTTT. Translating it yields CASKGGWTEAFF.